The next 4 T cell receptor beta chains were all read from a single sample in a study of OX40 agonist ivuxolimab in advanced cancers. TCRdb keeps only in-frame clones here, not all; method: immunoSEQ multiplex PCR. The sample lists tens of thousands of clones, 75% to 90% seen once, with under 5% in the top ten. The sequencing here drew on CD4+ or CD8+ T cells sorted from blood, taken in a trial of the OX40 agonist ivuxolimab. The receptors were gathered from an adult with an advanced solid tumor such as melanoma, head and neck, liver or kidney cancer.

This chain links TRBV7-6 with TRBJ2-3; 8 positions match TRBD2. Trimming removed 1 base from V and 1 base from J; junction bases left unmatched: 4. The CDR3 is 16 residues long. The germline V gene encodes CDR1 SGHVS and CDR2 FNYEAQ. The CDR3 region has the DNA TGTGCCAGCAGCTTAGGGGCGGGGGGCGGCACAGATACGCAGTATTTT. Its protein is CASSLGAGGGTDTQYF.

The CDR3 protein is CASSEGPRDTQYF. As DNA, the CDR3 is TGTGCCAGCAGTGAAGGCCCTCGGGATACGCAGTATTTT. V gene TRBV2 combines with J gene TRBJ2-3; D ambiguous. Germline CDR1 and CDR2: SNHLY and FYNNEI. Trimming shortened V by 1 base and J by 6 bases, and 8 bases separated the two germline ends. The CDR3 has 13 residues. The full variable domain, its missing parts supplied by reference TRBV2 and TRBJ2-3, is EPEVTQTPSHQVTQMGQEVILRCVPISNHLYFYWYRQILGQKVEFLVSFYNNEISEKSEIFDDQFSVERPDGSNFTLKIRSTKLEDSAMYFCASSEGPRDTQYFGPGTRLTVL.

The rearrangement uses TRBV9 and TRBJ2-1; 9 bases are shared with TRBD2. CDR1 is SGDLS and CDR2 is YYNGEE in the germline V gene. This CDR3 comprises 14 residues. Trimming at V came to 3 bases and at J to 9 bases, leaving 7 bases not matched to a gene. The CDR3 loop is CASSAGGRAGEQFF. The CDR3 region has the DNA TGTGCCAGCAGCGCGGGCGGGAGGGCCGGTGAGCAGTTCTTC.

The chain uses TRBV2 and TRBJ2-1; TRBD2 matches at 13 bases. The germline CDR1 and CDR2 sequences are SNHLY and FYNNEI. Trimming removed 5 bases from V and 3 bases from J; junction bases left unmatched: 1. This CDR3 is 15 amino acids long. In DNA form, the CDR3 reads TGTGCCAGCAGTAGGACTAGCGGGAGCTACAATGAGCAGTTCTTC. Translating it yields CASSRTSGSYNEQFF.